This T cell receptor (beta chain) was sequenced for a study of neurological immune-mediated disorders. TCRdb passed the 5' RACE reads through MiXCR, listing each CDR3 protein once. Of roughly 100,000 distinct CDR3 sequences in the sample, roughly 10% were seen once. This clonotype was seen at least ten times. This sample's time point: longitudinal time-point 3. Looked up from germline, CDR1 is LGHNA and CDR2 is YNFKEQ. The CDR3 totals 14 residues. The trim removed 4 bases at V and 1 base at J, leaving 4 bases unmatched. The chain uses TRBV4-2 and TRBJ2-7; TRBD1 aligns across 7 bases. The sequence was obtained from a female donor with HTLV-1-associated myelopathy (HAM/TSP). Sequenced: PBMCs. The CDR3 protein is CASSRGQTSYEQYF. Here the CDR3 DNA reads TGTGCCAGCAGCCGGGGACAGACATCCTACGAGCAGTACTTC.